This T cell receptor (beta chain) appears in the sequencing data of a study of CD8 T cells in Susac syndrome. Germline CDR1 and CDR2: LNHDA and SQIVND (reference sequence). The CDR3 has 16 residues. The trim removed 7 bases at V and 2 bases at J, leaving 12 bases unmatched. This clonotype was recorded once. Reverse transcription of roughly 0.5 to 1 ug RNA was carried out with random hexamers. TCRdb redid the calling of the immunoSEQ multiplex PCR reads with MiXCR, one entry per CDR3 protein. The data contain around 170,000 distinct CDR3 sequences, about 90% of them singletons. This clonotype was sampled from a human donor in good health. Sequencing used CD4+ T cells from PBMCs. The chain couples TRBV19 to TRBJ1-1, with 8 bases identical to TRBD1. This chain's CDR3 is CASKARSGTGNTEAFF. In nucleotides, the CDR3 is TGTGCCAGTAAGGCACGATCCGGGACAGGTAACACTGAAGCTTTCTTT.